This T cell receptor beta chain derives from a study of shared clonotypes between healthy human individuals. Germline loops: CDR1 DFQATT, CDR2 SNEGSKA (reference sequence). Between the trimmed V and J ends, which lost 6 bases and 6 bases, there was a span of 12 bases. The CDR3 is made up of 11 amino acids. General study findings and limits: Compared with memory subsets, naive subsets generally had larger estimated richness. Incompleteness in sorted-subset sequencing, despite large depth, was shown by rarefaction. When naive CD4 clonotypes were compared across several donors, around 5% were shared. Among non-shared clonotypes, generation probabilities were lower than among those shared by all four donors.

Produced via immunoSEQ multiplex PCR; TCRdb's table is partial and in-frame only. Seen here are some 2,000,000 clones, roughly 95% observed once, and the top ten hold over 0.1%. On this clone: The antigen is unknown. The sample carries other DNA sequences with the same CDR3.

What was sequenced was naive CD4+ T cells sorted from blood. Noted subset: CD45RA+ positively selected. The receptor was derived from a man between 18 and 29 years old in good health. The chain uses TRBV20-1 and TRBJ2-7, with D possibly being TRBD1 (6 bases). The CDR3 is CSARRGSEQYF. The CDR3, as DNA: TGCAGTGCACGAAGGGGGAGCGAGCAGTACTTC.